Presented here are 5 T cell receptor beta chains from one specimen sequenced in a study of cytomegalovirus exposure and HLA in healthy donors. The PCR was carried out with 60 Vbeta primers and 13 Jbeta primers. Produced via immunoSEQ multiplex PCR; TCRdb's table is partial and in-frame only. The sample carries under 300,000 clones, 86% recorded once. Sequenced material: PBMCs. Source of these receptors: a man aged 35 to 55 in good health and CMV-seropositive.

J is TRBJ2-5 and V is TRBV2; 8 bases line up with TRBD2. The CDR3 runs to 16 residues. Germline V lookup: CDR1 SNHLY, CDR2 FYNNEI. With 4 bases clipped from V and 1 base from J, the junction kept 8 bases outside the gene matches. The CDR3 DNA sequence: TGTGCCAGCAGTGTAAATCCGGGAGGGTCCCAAGAGACCCAGTACTTC. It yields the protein CASSVNPGGSQETQYF.

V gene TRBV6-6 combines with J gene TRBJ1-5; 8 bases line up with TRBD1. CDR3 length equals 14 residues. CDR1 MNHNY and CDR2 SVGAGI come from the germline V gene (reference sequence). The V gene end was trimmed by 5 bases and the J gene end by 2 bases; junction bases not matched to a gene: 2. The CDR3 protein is CASSAGGRNQPQHF. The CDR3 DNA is TGTGCCAGCAGTGCAGGGGGCCGCAATCAGCCCCAGCATTTT.

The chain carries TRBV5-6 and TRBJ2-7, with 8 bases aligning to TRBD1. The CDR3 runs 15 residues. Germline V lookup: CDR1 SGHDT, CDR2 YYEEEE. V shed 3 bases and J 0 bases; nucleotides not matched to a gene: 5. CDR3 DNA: TGTGCCAGCAGCTCCCAGGGGGCACTCTCCTACGAGCAGTACTTC. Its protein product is CASSSQGALSYEQYF.

The CDR3 spells CATSRDPGTGMEQYF. CDR3 in DNA: TGTGCCACCAGCAGAGATCCGGGGACAGGGATGGAGCAGTACTTC. The chain combines TRBV15 with TRBJ2-7, with 9 positions matching TRBD1. This CDR3 comprises 15 residues. Germline CDR1 reads LNHNV; CDR2 reads YYDKDF (reference sequence). V lost 0 bases and J lost 7; bases outside the gene matches: 7.

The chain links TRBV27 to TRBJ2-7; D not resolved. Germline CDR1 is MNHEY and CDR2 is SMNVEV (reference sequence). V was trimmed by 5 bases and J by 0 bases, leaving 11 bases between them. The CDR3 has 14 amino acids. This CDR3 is CASSRDRDSYEQYF. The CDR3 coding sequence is TGTGCCAGCAGTAGAGATCGAGACTCCTACGAGCAGTACTTC.